The 21 T cell receptor beta chains reported below all come from one sample, sequenced in a study of CD8+CD57+ T cells in acquired aplastic anemia. Those patients picked for sequencing had displayed CD8+CD57+ cell expansion on flow cytometry. TCR beta VDJ and CDR3 profiling used genomic DNA as template. TCRdb used MiXCR to reprocess the reads, holding one entry per CDR3 protein. This table has around 430,000 distinct CDR3 sequences, under 40% appearing once. Sequenced sample: sorted CD4+, CD8+, or CD8+CD57+ T cells (not recorded which) from PBMCs. The source is a human donor with aplastic anemia.

This chain joins TRBV20-1 and TRBJ2-2, with unresolved D. Germline loops: CDR1 DFQATT, CDR2 SNEGSKA (reference sequence). The ends were cut back, 1 base at V and 4 bases at J, with 13 bases in the middle. The CDR3 spans 15 residues. CDR3 coding DNA: TGCAGTGCTAGAGGAAAATTATGGGGCACCGGGGAGCTGTTTTTT. Translating gives CSARGKLWGTGELFF.

This clonotype was counted a few times. The rearrangement links TRBV6-1 to TRBJ1-5, with TRBD1 matching over 9 bases. After removal of 6 bases from V and 3 bases from J, the junction contained 6 bases not matched to a gene. Germline V CDR1 and CDR2: MNHNS, SASEGT. The CDR3 is 15 amino acids. Here the CDR3 reads CASREGQGDNQPQHF. The CDR3 DNA is TGTGCCAGCAGGGAGGGACAGGGAGACAATCAGCCCCAGCATTTT.

In this sample, this clonotype turned up many times. The chain is built from TRBV20-1 and TRBJ2-3, with D possibly being TRBD1 (6 bases). The germline gives CDR1 DFQATT, CDR2 SNEGSKA (reference sequence). Trimming cost V 3 bases and J 6 bases, with 10 bases left between them. This CDR3 comprises 12 residues. The CDR3 region has the DNA TGCAGTGCTAGGCCCGGACAGGATACGCAGTATTTT. Its translation: CSARPGQDTQYF.

V is TRBV15 and J is TRBJ2-7; TRBD2 matches at 10 bases. CDR1 LNHNV and CDR2 YYDKDF come from the germline V gene (reference sequence). Trimming at V came to 2 bases and at J to 7 bases, leaving 17 bases not matched to a gene. CDR3 length: 18 residues. CDR3 residues: CATSRQLSGSGGDLEQYF. The CDR3, as DNA: TGTGCCACCAGCAGACAACTTAGCGGGAGCGGGGGGGACCTGGAGCAGTACTTC.

The chain uses TRBV25-1 and TRBJ2-3, with 10 bases matching TRBD2. Germline V gene lookup returns CDR1 MGHDK and CDR2 SYGVNS. V lost 6 bases to trimming and J lost 4 bases; unmatched junction nucleotides: 7. This CDR3 is built from 15 residues. CDR3 residues: CASRASGSGADTQYF. The CDR3 nucleotides read TGTGCCAGCAGAGCTAGCGGGAGTGGGGCAGATACGCAGTATTTT.

This CDR3 is CSARVVNTEAFF. For the CDR3, the DNA is TGCAGTGCTAGAGTGGTGAACACTGAAGCTTTCTTT. The J gene is TRBJ1-1, the V gene TRBV20-1; D ambiguous. This CDR3 has 12 amino acids. The ends were cut back, 1 base at V and 0 bases at J, with 3 bases in the middle. Germline CDR1 and CDR2: DFQATT and SNEGSKA (reference sequence).

This clonotype has a count of ten or more. V usage is TRBV19 and J usage is TRBJ1-3; no clear D gene. With 4 bases removed from V and 8 bases from J, the gap between germline ends came to 6 bases. This CDR3 is built from 11 residues. Germline V gives CDR1 LNHDA, CDR2 SQIVND (reference sequence). Here the CDR3 reads CASSTRDTIYF. The CDR3 nucleotides read TGTGCCAGTAGTACCCGGGACACCATATATTTT. The full variable domain, its missing parts supplied by reference TRBV19 and TRBJ1-3, is DGGITQSPKYLFRKEGQNVTLSCEQNLNHDAMYWYRQDPGQGLRLIYYSQIVNDFQKGDIAEGYSVSREKKESFPLTVTSAQKNPTAFYLCASSTRDTIYFGEGSWLTVV.

The rearrangement joins TRBV29-1 to TRBJ1-4; maybe TRBD1 (6 bases). The V gene's germline CDR1 is SQVTM and CDR2 ANQGSEA. The CDR3 totals 13 residues. The V and J ends lost 6 bases and 7 bases respectively, with 15 bases between them. The CDR3 region is CSVDGQSREKLFF. CDR3 DNA sequence: TGCAGCGTAGACGGACAGAGCCGTGAAAAACTGTTTTTT.

The V gene is TRBV7-8, the J gene TRBJ2-7; D assignment may be TRBD1 or TRBD2 (6 bases each). Germline assignment: CDR1 SGHVS and CDR2 FQNEAQ. The CDR3 runs to 15 residues. Trimming stripped 3 bases from V and 5 bases from J, with 17 bases between. The CDR3 spells CASSLGEGGGHEQYF. CDR3 bases: TGTGCCAGCAGCTTGGGCGAGGGGGGCGGCCACGAGCAGTACTTC.

The DNA of the CDR3 is TGTGCCTGGGGGAACCGGGACGTCTATTTT. Translating it yields CAWGNRDVYF. The V gene is TRBV30, the J gene TRBJ1-3, with a tentative D call TRBD1 (5 bases). The germline CDR1 and CDR2 sequences are GTSNPN and SVGIG (reference sequence). The V end lost 5 bases, the J end lost 16 bases, and 15 bases lay between the germline ends. This CDR3 has 10 amino acids.

The sample holds many counts of this clonotype. The rearrangement joins TRBV6-6 to TRBJ1-1, with D possibly being TRBD1 (6 bases). V gave up 4 bases and J gave up 1 base, with 13 bases separating them. This CDR3 has 15 residues. Germline assignment: CDR1 MNHNY and CDR2 SVGAGI (reference sequence). The CDR3, as DNA: TGTGCCAGCAGTTGGGGTGACAGGACGAACACTGAAGCTTTCTTT. It codes for CASSWGDRTNTEAFF.

This clonotype was seen repeatedly, ten times or more. The V and J genes are TRBV25-1 and TRBJ2-3; 11 positions match TRBD1. V was pared by 2 bases and J by 6 bases, with 16 bases of the junction left unmatched. CDR3 length: 19 amino acids. Per germline, CDR1 MGHDK and CDR2 SYGVNS. The CDR3 nucleotides are TGTGCCAGCAGTGAACCCGGACAGGGGGCGATTGGGGCATCGGATACGCAGTATTTT. Encoded protein: CASSEPGQGAIGASDTQYF.

V is TRBV2 and J is TRBJ1-1; D uncertain. Germline CDR1 and CDR2: SNHLY and FYNNEI. The V gene lost 3 bases and the J gene lost 5 bases, with 10 bases spanning the gap. The CDR3 spans 13 residues. The CDR3 here is CASSDRWRTEAFF. The CDR3 DNA follows: TGTGCCAGCAGTGATAGGTGGAGGACTGAAGCTTTCTTT.

This clonotype has just a few counts. This rearrangement joins TRBV6-2 or TRBV6-3 to TRBJ1-6, with D maybe TRBD1 (6 bases). Germline V gene lookup returns CDR1 MNHEY and CDR2 SVGEGT. V was cut by 5 bases and J by 7 bases, with 15 bases left in between. This CDR3 spans 15 amino acids. The CDR3 DNA reads as TGTGCCAGCAGTCACTTCCGGACAGAGAATTCACCCCTCCACTTT. It translates to CASSHFRTENSPLHF.

This chain joins TRBV7-2 and TRBJ1-5; D not certain. This CDR3 region has 11 residues. The germline V gene encodes CDR1 SGHTA and CDR2 FQGNSA. Trimming shortened V by 8 bases and J by 6 bases, and 8 bases separated the two germline ends. The CDR3 region is CASGVTQPQHF. Written as DNA, the CDR3 is TGTGCCAGCGGGGTAACTCAGCCCCAGCATTTT.

This clonotype has a count of ten or more. This chain links TRBV10-3 with TRBJ1-2; TRBD1 aligns across 10 bases. The CDR3 length is 14 residues. Looked up from germline, CDR1 is ENHRY and CDR2 is SYGVKD. J lost 2 bases, V lost 6 bases, and 3 bases had no gene match. The CDR3 reads CAISQGQGNYGYTF. The DNA of the CDR3 is TGTGCCATCAGCCAGGGACAGGGGAACTATGGCTACACCTTC.

This clonotype was recorded at least ten times. The chain combines TRBV2 with TRBJ2-3, with 10 bases fitting TRBD2. The CDR3 totals 15 residues. Germline CDR1 is SNHLY and CDR2 is FYNNEI. V trimming: 8 bases; J trimming: 4 bases; junction bases outside the gene matches: 9. The CDR3 coding sequence is TGTGCCAGCTGGGCTAGCGGGAGTGGGTCAGATACGCAGTATTTT. This translates into CASWASGSGSDTQYF.

The chain carries TRBV29-1 and TRBJ2-7; tentatively, D is TRBD1 or TRBD2 (5 bases each). The CDR3 loop spans 13 amino acids. The V end was cut by 6 bases, the J end by 6 bases, with 18 bases between. Germline assignment: CDR1 SQVTM and CDR2 ANQGSEA. The CDR3 protein is CSVGDLPSGEQYF. CDR3 nucleotide sequence: TGCAGCGTAGGGGACCTACCTTCGGGCGAGCAGTACTTC.

The table lists this clonotype with many counts. The V call is TRBV20-1, the J call TRBJ2-3; D is possibly TRBD2 (5 bases). Germline CDR1 and CDR2: DFQATT and SNEGSKA (reference sequence). Trimming removed 1 base at V and 1 base at J, with 9 bases between. The CDR3 contains 14 residues. The CDR3 region has the DNA TGCAGTGCTAGAGTGAGCGGACGCACAGATACGCAGTATTTT. Translated, it gives CSARVSGRTDTQYF.

A note on this clonotype: Since a much larger clone is just one base distant, this may be a read error. The chain combines TRBV19 with TRBJ2-7; 7 bases line up with TRBD2. CDR3 length: 15 residues. From germline, CDR1 is LNHDA and CDR2 SQIVND (reference sequence). CDR3 sequence reads: CASSISGALRDERYF. The CDR3 DNA reads TGTGCCAGTAGTATCAGCGGGGCACTTCGGGACGAGCGGTACTTC.

This clonotype showed up just a few times. The chain recombines TRBV20-1 with TRBJ2-4, with D hard to call. The germline V gene encodes CDR1 DFQATT and CDR2 SNEGSKA (reference sequence). V was cut by 8 bases and J by 6 bases, with 14 bases left in between. This CDR3 has 12 amino acids. The CDR3 nucleotides are TGCAGTCTAAATGGGGATAGAAACATTCAGTACTTC. Its translation: CSLNGDRNIQYF.